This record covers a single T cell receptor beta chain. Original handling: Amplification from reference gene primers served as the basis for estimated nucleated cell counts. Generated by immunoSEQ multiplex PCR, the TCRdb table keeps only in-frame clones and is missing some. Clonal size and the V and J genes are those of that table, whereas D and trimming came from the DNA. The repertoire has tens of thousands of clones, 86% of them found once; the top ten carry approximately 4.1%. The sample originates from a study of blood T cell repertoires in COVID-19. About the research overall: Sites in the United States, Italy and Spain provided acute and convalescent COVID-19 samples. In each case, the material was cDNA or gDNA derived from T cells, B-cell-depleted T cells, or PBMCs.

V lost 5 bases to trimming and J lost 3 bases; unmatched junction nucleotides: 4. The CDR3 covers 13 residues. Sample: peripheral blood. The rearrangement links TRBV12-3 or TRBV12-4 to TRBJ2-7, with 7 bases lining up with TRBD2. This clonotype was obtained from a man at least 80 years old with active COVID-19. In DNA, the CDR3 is TGTGCCAGCAGTCCACCGGGGGGCTACGAGCAGTACTTC. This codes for CASSPPGGYEQYF.